This T cell receptor (beta chain) was obtained from a study of siplizumab effects on memory and regulatory T cells. Study-level results: A significant reduction in alloreactive sequences traceable to unstimulated CD4+ memory cells was produced by siplizumab. Unstimulated subsets contained matches for only a minor fraction of alloreactive clones. Both greater diversity than memory cells and a major contribution to the alloresponse seemed to characterize naive T cells.

Comments on this clone: Antigen: not known.

Sequencing of each sample assayed approximately 110,000 TCR templates. TCRdb's copy holds only in-frame clones and misses some; the assay was immunoSEQ multiplex PCR. The repertoire holds around 100,000 clones, with approximately 94% as singletons. Sequencing used Tregs sorted from blood. This clonotype was sampled from a human donor in good health.

The CDR3 is CASSQTGSNQPQHF. CDR3 DNA sequence: TGTGCCAGCAGCCAAACAGGGTCCAATCAGCCCCAGCATTTT. The chain uses TRBV5-6 and TRBJ1-5, with a weak D call TRBD1 (6 bases). Germline V gives CDR1 SGHDT, CDR2 YYEEEE. There are 14 residues in the CDR3. Trimming took 4 bases from V and 3 from J, leaving 11 bases between them.